This TCR beta chain was sequenced during a study of early T cells in non-severe SARS-CoV-2 infection. Study results and limitations: A preference for anti-spike CD8 responses marked VDJdb matching, which missed private and CD4 specificities.

Germline V gene lookup returns CDR1 SGHRS and CDR2 YFSETQ. V lost 4 bases and J 4 bases, leaving 8 bases between the germline ends. This CDR3 is 13 amino acids long. Individually, cDNA molecules had unique molecular identifiers attached to them. TCRdb reanalysed the 5' RACE reads using MiXCR and keeps one entry per CDR3 protein. This sample yields around 26,000 distinct CDR3 sequences, of which approximately 4.1% are seen a single time; more than 5.5% belongs to the top ten. This clonotype was observed at least ten times. No antigen is known for it. This TCR was recovered from an adult who was a healthcare worker with PCR-confirmed SARS-CoV-2 infection or an uninfected control (not recorded which). The sample was whole blood. The chain employs TRBV5-1 and TRBJ2-2, with D unresolved. The CDR3 nucleotides read TGCGCCAGCAGCCCTTGGGGCACCGGGGAGCTGTTTTTT. It yields the protein CASSPWGTGELFF.